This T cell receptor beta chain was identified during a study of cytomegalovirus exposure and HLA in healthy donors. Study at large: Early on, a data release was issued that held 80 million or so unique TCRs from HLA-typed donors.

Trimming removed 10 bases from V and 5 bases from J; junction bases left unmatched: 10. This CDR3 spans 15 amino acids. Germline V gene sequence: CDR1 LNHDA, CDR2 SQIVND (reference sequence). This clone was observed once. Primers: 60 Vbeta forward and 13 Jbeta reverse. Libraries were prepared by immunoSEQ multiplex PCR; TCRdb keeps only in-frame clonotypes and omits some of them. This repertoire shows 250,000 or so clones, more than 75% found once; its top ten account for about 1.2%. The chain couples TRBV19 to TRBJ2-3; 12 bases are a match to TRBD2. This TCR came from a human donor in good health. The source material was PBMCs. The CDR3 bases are TGTGCCACCAAAAGACTAGCGGGAGATCGAGATACGCAGTATTTT. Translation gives CATKRLAGDRDTQYF.